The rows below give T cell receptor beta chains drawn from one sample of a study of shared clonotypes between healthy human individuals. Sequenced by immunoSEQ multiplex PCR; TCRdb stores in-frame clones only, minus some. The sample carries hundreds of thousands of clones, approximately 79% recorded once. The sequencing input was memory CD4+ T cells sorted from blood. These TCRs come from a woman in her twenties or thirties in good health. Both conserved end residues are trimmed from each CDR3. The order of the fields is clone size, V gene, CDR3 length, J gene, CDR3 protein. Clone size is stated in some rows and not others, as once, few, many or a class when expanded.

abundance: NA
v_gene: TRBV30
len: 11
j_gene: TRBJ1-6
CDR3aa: AQQSFYNSPLH

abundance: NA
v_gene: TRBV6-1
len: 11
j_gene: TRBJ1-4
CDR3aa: ATKGGPLEKLF

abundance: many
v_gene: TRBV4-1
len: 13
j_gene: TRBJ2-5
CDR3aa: ASSQGPGGEETQY

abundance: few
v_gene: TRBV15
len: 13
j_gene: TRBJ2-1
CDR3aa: ATSWPGQGTNEQF

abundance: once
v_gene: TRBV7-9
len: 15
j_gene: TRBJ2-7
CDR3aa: ASSQQRGQGSSYEQY

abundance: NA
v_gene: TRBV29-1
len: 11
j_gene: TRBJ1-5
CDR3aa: SVATDSNQPQH

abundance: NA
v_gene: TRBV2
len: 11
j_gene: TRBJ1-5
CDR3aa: ASSGGSEQPQH

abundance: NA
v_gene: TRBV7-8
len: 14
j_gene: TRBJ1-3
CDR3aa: ASSPDRGAFGNTIY

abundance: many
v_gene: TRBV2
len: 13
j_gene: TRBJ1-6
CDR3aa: ASRRTGGLDSPLH

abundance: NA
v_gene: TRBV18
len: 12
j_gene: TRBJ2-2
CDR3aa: ASSPVGTTGELF

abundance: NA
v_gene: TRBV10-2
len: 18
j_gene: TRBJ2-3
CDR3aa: ASSTPGLAFGLASTDTQY

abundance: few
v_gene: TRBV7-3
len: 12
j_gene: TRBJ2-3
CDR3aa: ASSPGLAVDTQY

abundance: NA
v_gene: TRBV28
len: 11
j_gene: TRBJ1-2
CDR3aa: ASSYKFQGGYT

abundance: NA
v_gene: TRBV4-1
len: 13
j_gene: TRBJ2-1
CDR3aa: ASSQVVGARGEQF

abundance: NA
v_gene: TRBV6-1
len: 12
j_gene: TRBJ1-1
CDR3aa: ASTPAQFWTEAF

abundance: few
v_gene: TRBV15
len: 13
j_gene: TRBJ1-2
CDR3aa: ATSRGGVGIDGYT

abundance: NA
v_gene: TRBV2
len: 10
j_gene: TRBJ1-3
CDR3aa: ASSIRANTIY

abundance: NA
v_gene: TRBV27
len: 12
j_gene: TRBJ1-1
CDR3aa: ASSTHTGNTEAF

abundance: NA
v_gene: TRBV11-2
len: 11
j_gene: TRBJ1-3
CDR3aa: ASSWRTGNTIY

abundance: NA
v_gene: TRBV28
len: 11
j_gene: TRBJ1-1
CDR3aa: ASATGTGAEAF

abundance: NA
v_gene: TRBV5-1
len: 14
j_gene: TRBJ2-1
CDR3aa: ASSGQQGASYNEQF

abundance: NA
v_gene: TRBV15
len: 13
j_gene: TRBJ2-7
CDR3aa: ATSRELAGYYEQY

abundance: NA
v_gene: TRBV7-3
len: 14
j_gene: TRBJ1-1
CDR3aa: ASSLGGDDENTEAF

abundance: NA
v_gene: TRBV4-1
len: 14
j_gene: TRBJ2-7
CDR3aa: ASSRTTGTVSYEQY

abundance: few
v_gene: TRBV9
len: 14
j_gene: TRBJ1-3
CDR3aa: ASSVGTAFTGNTIY

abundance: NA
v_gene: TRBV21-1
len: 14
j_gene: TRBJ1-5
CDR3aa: ASSKVPGRVDQPQH

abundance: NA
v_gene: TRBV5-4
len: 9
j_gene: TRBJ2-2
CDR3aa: ASSLNGELF

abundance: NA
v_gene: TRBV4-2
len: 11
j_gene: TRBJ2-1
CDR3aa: ASSQTQGDEQF

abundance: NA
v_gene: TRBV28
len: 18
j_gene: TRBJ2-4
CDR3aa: ASRPGPTGASGSAKNIQY

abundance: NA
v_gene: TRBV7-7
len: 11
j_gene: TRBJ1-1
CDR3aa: ASSLDANTEAF

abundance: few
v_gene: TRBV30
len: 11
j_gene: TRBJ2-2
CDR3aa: AWSVTSPGELF

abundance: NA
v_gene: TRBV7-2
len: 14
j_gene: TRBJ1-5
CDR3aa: ASSSGQGGWGQPQH

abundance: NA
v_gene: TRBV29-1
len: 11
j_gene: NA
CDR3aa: SVVRQGSFEQY

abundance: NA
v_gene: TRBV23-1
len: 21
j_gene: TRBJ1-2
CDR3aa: ASSQSNPKKVGRSGGSNYGYT

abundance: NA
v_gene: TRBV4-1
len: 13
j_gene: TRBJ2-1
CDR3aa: ASRSPGQGDNEQF

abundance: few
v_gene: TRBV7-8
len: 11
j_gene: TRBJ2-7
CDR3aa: ASSFTKRDEQY

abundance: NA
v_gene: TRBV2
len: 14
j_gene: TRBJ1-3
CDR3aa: ASSEQGARRGNTIY

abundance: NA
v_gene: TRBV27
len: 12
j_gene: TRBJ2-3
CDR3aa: ASRWQGNTDTQY

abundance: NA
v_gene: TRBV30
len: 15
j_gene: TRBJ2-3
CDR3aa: AWSVLPAGGPADTQY

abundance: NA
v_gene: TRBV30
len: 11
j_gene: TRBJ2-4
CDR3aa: AWSSDRVGIQY

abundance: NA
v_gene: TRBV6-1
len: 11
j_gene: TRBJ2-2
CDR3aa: ASSAQGSGELF

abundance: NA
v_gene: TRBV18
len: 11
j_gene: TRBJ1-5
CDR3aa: ASTTGRNQPQH

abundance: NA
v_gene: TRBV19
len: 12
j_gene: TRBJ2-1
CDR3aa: ASTPAGTYNEQF

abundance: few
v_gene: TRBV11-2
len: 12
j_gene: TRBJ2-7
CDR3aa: ASSFSGGTYEQY

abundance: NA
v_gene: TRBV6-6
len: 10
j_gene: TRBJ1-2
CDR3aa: ASKGEGDGYT

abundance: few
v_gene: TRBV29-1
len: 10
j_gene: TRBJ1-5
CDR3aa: SAGDSNQPQH

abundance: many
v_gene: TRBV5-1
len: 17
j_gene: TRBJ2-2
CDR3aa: ASSLWLAGGPSNTGELF

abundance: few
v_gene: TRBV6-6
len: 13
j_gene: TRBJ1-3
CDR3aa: ASSYSTGYGNTIY

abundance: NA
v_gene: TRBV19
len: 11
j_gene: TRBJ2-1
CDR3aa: ASRTSGYNEQF

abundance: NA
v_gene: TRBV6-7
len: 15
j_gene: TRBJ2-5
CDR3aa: ASSYFPGLADKETQY